Sequencing of this TCR beta chain was carried out in a study of T-cell reconstitution after alpha-beta-depleted transplantation in children. The study, taken as a whole, reports: In patients about two months after transplant, alpha-beta T cells reportedly arose from several hundred expanded graft clones. Fresh T-cell production supplied most of the T-cell counts and diversity seen one year after transplant. Some patients' high day-60 TCRbeta diversity was attributed to recipient cells surviving conditioning.

This clonotype was recorded a few times. Its antigen is as yet unknown. Unique molecular identifiers were incorporated during preparation of the TCRbeta library. MiXCR, applied by TCRdb to the PCR reads, yields one record per CDR3 protein. The sample contains hundreds of thousands of distinct CDR3 sequences, 13% of which appear only once. Trimming stripped 7 bases from V and 3 bases from J, with 30 bases between. The CDR3 sequence is 20 residues long. The V gene is TRBV12-3 or TRBV12-4, the J gene TRBJ1-4; tentatively, D is TRBD1 (5 bases). The clonotype was recovered from a girl aged 2-10 years with congenital amegakaryocytic thrombocytopenia, due to receive a stem cell transplant. The sample in question was PBMCs, obtained before TCRalphabeta/CD19-depleted stem cell transplant. CDR3 sequence (DNA): TGTGCCAGCAAGCTCCAATCACGAGGTTCGCGCGGGGGACCTAATGAAAAACTGTTTTTT. It codes for CASKLQSRGSRGGPNEKLFF.